This TCR beta chain was identified during a study of CD8+CD57+ T cells in acquired aplastic anemia. At the level of the study: Sorted CD4+ and CD8+ cells yielded 2.5 to 3.5 ug of DNA on average. Study observations and caveats: In CD8+ cells, Simpson's diversity showed no significant difference between patients and controls. Patients and controls shared twenty-nine CD8+ CDR3 sequences, highly expressed in patients.

For this clonotype: Its antigen is not identified.

The CDR3 has 17 amino acids. Germline V gene sequence: CDR1 LGHDT, CDR2 YNNKEL (reference sequence). Unmatched junction bases numbered 9, after V lost 0 bases and J lost 5 bases. Template material for TCR beta VDJ and CDR3 profiling consisted of genomic DNA. Each CDR3 protein gets one entry after TCRdb re-called the reads with MiXCR. The sample has about 110,000 distinct CDR3 sequences, roughly 50% seen once. The receptor comes from a human donor in good health, serving as a control. The rearrangement joins TRBV3-1 to TRBJ2-3, with 9 bases aligning to TRBD2. Sequenced: sorted CD4+, CD8+, or CD8+CD57+ T cells (not recorded which) from PBMCs. This chain's CDR3 is CASSQDRLAGAIDTQYF. CDR3 DNA: TGTGCCAGCAGCCAAGATCGGTTAGCGGGGGCTATAGATACGCAGTATTTT.